These 17 T cell receptor beta chains originate from one sample sequenced in a study of CD8 T cells in ankylosing spondylitis. MiXCR was run by TCRdb on the 5' RACE reads, yielding one entry per CDR3 protein. The profile shows 350,000 to 400,000 distinct CDR3 sequences, 20% to 25% of them singletons. The sequenced sample was blood, either unsorted or a sorted T cell fraction (not recorded which). The receptors come from a male donor with ankylosing spondylitis or in good health (not recorded which).

V gene TRBV15 combines with J gene TRBJ2-7; 7 bases agree with TRBD1. CDR1 is LNHNV, CDR2 YYDKDF, per germline (reference sequence). J gave up 1 base and V 0 bases, and 3 bases lay outside the gene matches. The CDR3 is 15 amino acids. CDR3 region: CATSRDQGVSYEQYF. As DNA, the CDR3 is TGTGCCACCAGCAGAGACCAGGGGGTATCCTACGAGCAGTACTTC.

This clonotype was seen more than once but under ten times. This chain links TRBV29-1 with TRBJ2-7; 7 nucleotides align to TRBD1. The CDR3 runs 13 residues. The J segment lost 8 bases and the V segment lost 7 bases, leaving 14 bases of the junction unmatched. Germline assignment: CDR1 SQVTM and CDR2 ANQGSEA. The DNA of the CDR3 is TGCAGCGGTAGTACGGACAGGACCAGGAAGCAGTACTTC. It encodes CSGSTDRTRKQYF.

J is TRBJ2-7 and V is TRBV12-3 or TRBV12-4; no clear D gene. V was shortened by 1 base and J by 0 bases, with 10 bases between the two germline ends. There are 15 residues in the CDR3. DNA of the CDR3: TGTGCCAGCAGTTTAGGACTTCCAGGCTCCTACGAGCAGTACTTC. Protein: CASSLGLPGSYEQYF.

The rearrangement uses TRBV14 and TRBJ2-1; D unresolved. This CDR3 is built from 15 residues. Trimming pared 4 bases from V and 3 bases from J, leaving 13 bases between. The germline V gene has CDR1 SGHDN and CDR2 FVKESK. CDR3 sequence: CASSPGRTHYNEQFF. As DNA, the CDR3 is TGTGCCAGCAGCCCCGGGCGAACCCACTACAATGAGCAGTTCTTC.

V usage is TRBV4-1 and J usage is TRBJ2-2; D possibly corresponds to TRBD1 (6 bases). V was cut by 2 bases and J by 1 base, with 11 bases left in between. Germline CDR1 MGHRA, CDR2 YSYEKL. CDR3 length: 16 residues. In DNA form, the CDR3 reads TGCGCCAGCAGCCAATCGACAGGCATGAACACCGGGGAGCTGTTTTTT. Protein product: CASSQSTGMNTGELFF.

The V and J genes are TRBV7-9 and TRBJ2-3; 12 nucleotides agree with TRBD2. Unmatched junction bases numbered 7, after V lost 5 bases and J lost 4 bases. The germline V gene encodes CDR1 SEHNR and CDR2 FQNEAQ (reference sequence). This CDR3 has 16 amino acids. DNA of the CDR3: TGTGCCAGCAGCGAAACCGGGACTAGCGGGCCAGATACGCAGTATTTT. Protein product: CASSETGTSGPDTQYF.

The chain recombines TRBV6-5 with TRBJ2-3; TRBD2 aligns across 8 bases. CDR3 length: 19 amino acids. V was pared by 0 bases and J by 3 bases, with 14 bases of the junction left unmatched. Germline assignment: CDR1 MNHEY and CDR2 SVGAGI. The CDR3 region is CASSYSGGTGGQFTDTQYF. DNA of the CDR3: TGTGCCAGCAGTTACTCGGGTGGGACGGGGGGGCAATTTACAGATACGCAGTATTTT.

This clonotype was detected ten times or more. At one end the junction does not follow the germline gene, possibly because of a read error. V is TRBV12-3 or TRBV12-4 and J is TRBJ1-1; no clear D. The CDR3 has 12 amino acids. The CDR3 coding sequence is TGTGCCAGCAGTCTAGCGGTGACTGAAGCTTTCTTT. This translates into CASSLAVTEAFF.

The chain is built from TRBV12-3 or TRBV12-4 and TRBJ2-5, with D maybe TRBD1 (6 bases). V gave up 4 bases and J gave up 4 bases, with 16 bases separating them. This CDR3 region has 15 residues. CDR3 sequence: CASSSLQGLGETQYF. DNA for the CDR3: TGTGCCAGCAGTTCCCTCCAGGGGTTGGGAGAGACCCAGTACTTC.

On this clonotype itself: Being one base from a much bigger clone, this may be a read error. V is TRBV12-3 or TRBV12-4 and J is TRBJ2-7; 9 bases agree with TRBD1. The ends lost 6 bases at V and 2 bases at J; junction bases unmatched: 5. This CDR3 has 14 amino acids. CDR3: CASRAGTGTYEQYF. The CDR3 DNA follows: TGTGCCAGCAGAGCCGGGACAGGGACCTACGAGCAGTACTTC.

This sequence joins TRBV7-9 and TRBJ2-1, with no clear D. Looked up from germline, CDR1 is SEHNR and CDR2 is FQNEAQ (reference sequence). V lost 3 bases and J lost 6, with 9 bases in between. The length of the CDR3 is 13 residues. CDR3 loop: CASSLAATNEQFF. The CDR3 DNA reads as TGTGCCAGCAGCTTGGCGGCGACCAATGAGCAGTTCTTC.

This clonotype has more than one count but fewer than ten. The genes are TRBV3-1 and TRBJ2-3, with TRBD2 matching 8 bases. The CDR3 totals 18 residues. Looked up from germline, CDR1 is LGHDT and CDR2 is YNNKEL (reference sequence). Trimming at V came to 1 base and at J to 2 bases, leaving 11 bases not matched to a gene. This CDR3 reads CASSQGASGGPNTDTQYF. The DNA for the CDR3 is TGTGCCAGCAGCCAAGGTGCAAGCGGGGGCCCCAACACAGATACGCAGTATTTT.

A few counts support this clonotype. The chain is built from TRBV11-2 and TRBJ2-1; D might be TRBD1 (6 bases). The V gene's germline CDR1 is SGHAT and CDR2 FQNNGV. V was clipped by 1 base and J by 6 bases, with 19 bases between them. CDR3 length: 17 residues. The CDR3 sequence: CASSLGSLGGQINEQFF. CDR3 coding DNA: TGTGCCAGCAGCTTAGGGTCCCTAGGGGGTCAAATCAATGAGCAGTTCTTC.

The gene calls are TRBV12-3 or TRBV12-4 and TRBJ2-2, with D uncertain. The CDR3 length is 13 residues. The ends were cut back, 9 bases at V and 4 bases at J, with 12 bases in the middle. The CDR3 DNA sequence: TGTGCCAGTCGGGCCTCTGTCACCGGGGAGCTGTTTTTT. This codes for CASRASVTGELFF.

This clonotype was counted a few times. V usage is TRBV12-3 or TRBV12-4 and J usage is TRBJ2-6; a weak D match, TRBD1 (6 bases). V lost 4 bases and J lost 0, with 10 bases in between. The CDR3 contains 16 residues. The chain's CDR3 is CASSSNRVSGANVLTF. DNA of the CDR3: TGTGCCAGCAGTTCCAACAGGGTCTCTGGGGCCAACGTCCTGACTTTC.

This clonotype was found a few times. This chain uses TRBV5-1 with TRBJ2-1, with D perhaps matching TRBD2 (6 bases). The CDR3 is made up of 15 amino acids. Germline CDR1 SGHRS, CDR2 YFSETQ. The V gene lost 0 bases and the J gene lost 2 bases, with 9 bases spanning the gap. The CDR3 loop is CASSLVTRAYNEQFF. The DNA of the CDR3 is TGCGCCAGCAGCTTGGTGACTAGGGCCTACAATGAGCAGTTCTTC.

The V call is TRBV7-6, the J call TRBJ2-3, with a weak D call TRBD2 (6 bases). With 2 bases removed from V and 7 bases from J, the gap between germline ends came to 19 bases. CDR1 is SGHVS, CDR2 FNYEAQ, per germline. CDR3 length: 16 residues. DNA of the CDR3: TGTGCCAGCAGCTTAATGACGTGGGGGGAGGTAAATACGCAGTATTTT. Translated: CASSLMTWGEVNTQYF.